The T cell receptor (beta chain) described here comes from a study of beta chain features in type 1 diabetes. Study-wide results and caveats: VDJ junctions from type 1 diabetes patients carried fewer insertions and larger deletions. Healthy donors had naive, central memory and Treg TCRB repertoires that appeared less similar than those seen among patients.

This clone appeared a few times. Its antigen is unidentified. Other DNA sequences in this specimen translate into the identical CDR3. After removal of 0 bases from V and 5 bases from J, the junction contained 0 bases not matched to a gene. Looked up from germline, CDR1 is SGHTA and CDR2 is FQGNSA. The CDR3 runs to 13 residues. The sequenced template was cDNA made from the entire isolated RNA. Assay used: immunoSEQ multiplex PCR; TCRdb lists only in-frame clones, some missing. In the table there are 810,000 or so clones, roughly 16% of which are singletons. The specimen was naive CD4+ T cells from blood. This clonotype was sampled from a woman aged 18-29 years in good health. The chain recombines TRBV7-2 with TRBJ2-7, with 8 bases fitting TRBD2. The CDR3 nucleotides read TGTGCCAGCAGCTTAGCTAGCGGGGACGAGCAGTACTTC. Its protein is CASSLASGDEQYF.